In its sample, the clone carrying this T cell receptor (beta chain) was seen a few times. Its antigen is still unknown. The CDR3 sequence is 17 residues long. Germline CDR1 and CDR2: WNHNN and SYGVQD (reference sequence). V shed 6 bases, J shed 6 bases, and the junction held 10 bases outside the gene matches. The time point was: newly diagnosed GD, antithyroid drugs for less than 3 months. PBMCs were the source of the RNA used for TCR sequencing. Assembly of TCR beta libraries relied on iRepertoire HTBI primers together with Arm-PCR of CDR3 regions. Authors' data handling: The samples yielded 50 to 80 TRBV and more than twelve TRBJ segments. TCRdb independently ran MiXCR on the multiplex PCR reads; one entry per CDR3 protein. The V and J calls, along with clone size, are taken from TCRdb and not from the paper's own processing. Among approximately 250,000 distinct CDR3 sequences, approximately 20% were seen once, and the ten largest hold over 20%.

This entry belongs to a study of regulatory T cells in long-lasting Graves disease. Study overall: Under 3 months of antithyroid drugs had been taken by newly diagnosed Graves' patients.

The study, taken as a whole, reports: Public clonotype sharing was higher in persistent than newly diagnosed patients.

The chain is built from TRBV10-1 and TRBJ2-1; 14 positions agree with TRBD2. Material: peripheral blood mononuclear cells (PBMCs), obtained at new diagnosis, from a patient treated with antithyroid drugs. The clonotype was recovered from a female donor with Graves disease. This chain's CDR3 is CASSQPRGLAGVNEQFF. CDR3 coding DNA: TGCGCCAGCAGCCAGCCGCGGGGACTAGCGGGAGTCAATGAGCAGTTCTTC.